This T cell receptor (beta chain) derives from a study of blood T cell repertoires in COVID-19. V was pared by 3 bases and J by 7 bases, with 13 bases between. The CDR3 loop spans 13 amino acids. CDR1 is MNHNS, CDR2 SASEGT, per germline. TCRdb's table, derived via immunoSEQ multiplex PCR, lists solely in-frame clones and lacks some. The data hold 180,000 or so clones, with 75% to 85% observed a single time. V gene TRBV6-1 combines with J gene TRBJ2-7; D is perhaps TRBD1 (6 bases). Sequenced input: PBMCs or T cells enriched from blood (not recorded which). This TCR came from a man aged 50 to 60 who had recovered from COVID-19. Here the CDR3 reads CASSDPGDLEQYF. As DNA, the CDR3 is TGTGCCAGCAGTGACCCAGGGGATCTGGAGCAGTACTTC.